Each of the 8 T cell receptor beta chains below was sequenced from the same sample in a study of T cells in Graves' hyperthyroidism and ophthalmopathy. There were TCR beta CDR3 regions amplified from RNA transcripts. An initial round of RT-PCR targeting the TCR CDR3 relied on the HTBI primer set. TCRdb recomputed calls from the multiplex PCR reads with MiXCR, one row per CDR3 protein. Counted here are some 370,000 distinct CDR3 sequences, roughly an eighth occurring once; the ten biggest clones make up over 25%. Sequenced material: blood. The source is a man in his forties or fifties with Graves' ophthalmopathy.

This clonotype was picked up a small number of times. The chain employs TRBV6-1 and TRBJ1-6; the match to TRBD1 covers 7 bases. The germline gives CDR1 MNHNS, CDR2 SASEGT. The CDR3 is 13 amino acids. V lost 11 bases, J lost 6 bases, and 7 bases stayed unmatched. The CDR3 DNA reads TGTGCCGGGGGACAGCTCCGTAATTCACCCCTCCACTTT. It translates to CAGGQLRNSPLHF.

The gene calls are TRBV19 and TRBJ2-7; the match to TRBD1 covers 9 bases. Losses at the gene ends were 3 bases for V and 2 bases for J; bases not matched to a gene: 5. The CDR3 sequence is 15 residues long. Germline V gene sequence: CDR1 LNHDA, CDR2 SQIVND (reference sequence). CDR3: CASSIRGQGTYEQYF. Here the CDR3 DNA reads TGTGCCAGTAGTATCAGGGGACAGGGAACCTACGAGCAGTACTTC. The variable domain in full, completed from reference TRBV19 and TRBJ2-7, reads DGGITQSPKYLFRKEGQNVTLSCEQNLNHDAMYWYRQDPGQGLRLIYYSQIVNDFQKGDIAEGYSVSREKKESFPLTVTSAQKNPTAFYLCASSIRGQGTYEQYFGPGTRLTVT.

In this sample, this clonotype turned up many times. The rearrangement joins TRBV6-1 to TRBJ2-5; D gene ambiguous. Trimming left V 5 bases short and J 5 bases short, with 9 bases between. Germline V CDR1 and CDR2: MNHNS, SASEGT. The CDR3 has 12 amino acids. DNA for the CDR3: TGTGCCAGCAGTCGAACTCGGGAGACCCAGTACTTC. Amino acids: CASSRTRETQYF.

This clonotype was counted ten times or more. The rearrangement uses TRBV3-1 and TRBJ2-7; 8 bases align to TRBD2. V dropped 4 bases and J dropped 4; count of bases not matched to a gene: 12. This CDR3 comprises 16 residues. In germline, CDR1 is LGHDT, CDR2 YNNKEL (reference sequence). The CDR3 bases are TGTGCCAGCAGCCCGGGACCAGCGGGAGACTATTACGAGCAGTACTTC. It encodes CASSPGPAGDYYEQYF.

This clonotype was recorded many times. J is TRBJ2-5 and V is TRBV29-1, with TRBD1 identical over 7 bases. This CDR3 is 14 amino acids long. Germline assignment: CDR1 SQVTM and CDR2 ANQGSEA. The J segment lost 1 base and the V segment lost 8 bases, leaving 10 bases of the junction unmatched. CDR3 in DNA: TGCAGCTCGAACACGGGACAGCTCCAAGAGACCCAGTACTTC. Protein: CSSNTGQLQETQYF.

At least ten counts were recorded for this clonotype. This rearrangement joins TRBV3-1 to TRBJ2-7; D unresolved. With 4 bases removed from V and 6 bases from J, the gap between germline ends came to 10 bases. The CDR3 runs 12 residues. The germline V gene has CDR1 LGHDT and CDR2 YNNKEL (reference sequence). CDR3 loop: CASSPGASEQYF. CDR3 bases: TGTGCCAGCAGCCCTGGCGCGAGCGAGCAGTACTTC.

This clonotype was seen many times. One junction end does not reproduce the germline sequence, and a read error may be involved. V and J are TRBV6-1 and TRBJ2-7; the D is unclear. Germline V gene lookup returns CDR1 MNHNS and CDR2 SASEGT. This CDR3 contains 13 residues. CDR3 residues: CASSVTGSYEQYF. CDR3 coding DNA: TGCGCCAGCAGCGTTACGGGTTCCTACGAGCAGTACTTC.

This clonotype was observed a few times. The rearrangement joins TRBV7-9 to TRBJ2-2; 10 bases fit TRBD1. Trimming removed 6 bases from V and 3 bases from J; junction bases left unmatched: 7. Per germline, CDR1 SEHNR and CDR2 FQNEAQ (reference sequence). The CDR3 spans 16 residues. CDR3 nucleotides: TGTGCCAGCAGTACAAGACAGGGGGCGGACACCGGGGAGCTGTTTTTT. It is translated as CASSTRQGADTGELFF.